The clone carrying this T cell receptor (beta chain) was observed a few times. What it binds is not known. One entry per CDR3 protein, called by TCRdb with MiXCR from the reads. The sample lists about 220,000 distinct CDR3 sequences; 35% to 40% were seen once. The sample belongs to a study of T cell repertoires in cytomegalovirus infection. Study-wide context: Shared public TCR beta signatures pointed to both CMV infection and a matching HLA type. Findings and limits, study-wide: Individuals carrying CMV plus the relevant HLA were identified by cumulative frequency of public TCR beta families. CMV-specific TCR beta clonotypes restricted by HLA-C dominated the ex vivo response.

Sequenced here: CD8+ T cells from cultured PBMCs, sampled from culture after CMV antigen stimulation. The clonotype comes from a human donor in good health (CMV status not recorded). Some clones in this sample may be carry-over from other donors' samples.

The CDR3 DNA sequence: TGTGCCAGCGGGGGGTTATATGGCTACACCTTC. Encoded protein: CASGGLYGYTF. The chain recombines TRBV19 with TRBJ1-2; TRBD1 is a possible D gene (5 bases). Between the trimmed V and J ends, which lost 9 bases and 5 bases, there was a span of 10 bases. This CDR3 contains 11 residues. Germline CDR1 is LNHDA and CDR2 is SQIVND (reference sequence). Full variable domain (missing parts from reference TRBV19 and TRBJ1-2): DGGITQSPKYLFRKEGQNVTLSCEQNLNHDAMYWYRQDPGQGLRLIYYSQIVNDFQKGDIAEGYSVSREKKESFPLTVTSAQKNPTAFYLCASGGLYGYTFGSGTRLTVV.